Sequencing of this T cell receptor (beta chain) was carried out in a study of cytomegalovirus exposure and HLA in healthy donors. PCR involved 60 Vbeta and 13 Jbeta primers. Profiling relied on immunoSEQ multiplex PCR, and the TCRdb table lists in-frame clones only, not all of them. Seen here are about 160,000 clones, approximately 72% observed once, and the top ten hold around 2.5%. Sequencing was performed on PBMCs. The source of this sequence is a female donor in good health and CMV-seronegative.

CDR3 coding DNA: TGTGCCAGCAGCTTAGCCGGCCGAACTAAGGGAGCTGAAGCTTTCTTT. This codes for CASSLAGRTKGAEAFF. The rearrangement uses TRBV7-9 and TRBJ1-1; D call uncertain. Germline-derived CDR1 and CDR2 are SEHNR and FQNEAQ (reference sequence). Trimming removed 0 bases at V and 6 bases at J, with 17 bases between. The CDR3 has 16 amino acids.